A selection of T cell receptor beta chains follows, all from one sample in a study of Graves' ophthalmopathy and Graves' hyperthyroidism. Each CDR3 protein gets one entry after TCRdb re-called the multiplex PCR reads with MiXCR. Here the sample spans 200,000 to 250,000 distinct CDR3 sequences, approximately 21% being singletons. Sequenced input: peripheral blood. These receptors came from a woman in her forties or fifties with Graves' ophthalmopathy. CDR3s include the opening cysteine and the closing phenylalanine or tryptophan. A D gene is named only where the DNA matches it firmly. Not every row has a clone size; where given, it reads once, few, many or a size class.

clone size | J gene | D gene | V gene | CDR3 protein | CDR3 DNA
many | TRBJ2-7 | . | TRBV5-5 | CASSRSGLPREQYF | TGTGCCAGCAGCCGAAGCGGCCTGCCGAGGGAGCAGTACTTC
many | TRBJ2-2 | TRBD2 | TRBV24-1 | CATSDLSSGSYTGELFF | TGTGCCACCAGTGATTTGAGTAGCGGGAGCTACACCGGGGAGCTGTTTTTT
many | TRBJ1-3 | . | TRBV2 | CASRRGTGNTIYF | TGTGCCAGCAGGAGGGGGACTGGAAACACCATATATTTT
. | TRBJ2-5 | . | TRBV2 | CASGAEETQYF | TGTGCCAGCGGCGCGGAGGAGACCCAGTACTTC
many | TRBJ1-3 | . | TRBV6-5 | CASSYGPGSFPGNTIYF | TGTGCCAGCAGTTACGGGCCGGGAAGCTTCCCTGGAAACACCATATATTTT
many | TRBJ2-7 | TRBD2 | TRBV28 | CASSSGIYEQYF | TGTGCCAGCAGTAGCGGGATCTACGAGCAGTACTTC
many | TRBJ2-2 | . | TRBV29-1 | CSFKRQNTGELFF | TGCAGCTTCAAGCGCCAGAACACCGGGGAGCTGTTTTTT
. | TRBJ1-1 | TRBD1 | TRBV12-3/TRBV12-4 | CASSFPGTGVKGTEAFF | TGTGCCAGCAGTTTCCCCGGGACAGGGGTGAAGGGCACTGAAGCTTTCTTT
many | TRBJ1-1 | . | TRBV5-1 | CASAFDSDTEAFF | TGCGCCAGCGCCTTCGACAGTGACACTGAAGCTTTCTTT
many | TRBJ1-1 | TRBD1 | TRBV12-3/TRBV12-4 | CASSIRQGAHTEAFF | TGTGCCAGCAGTATCCGACAGGGGGCACACACTGAAGCTTTCTTT
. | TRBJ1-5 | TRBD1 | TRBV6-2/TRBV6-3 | CASSYSAGGSGQPQHF | TGTGCCAGCAGTTACTCTGCAGGGGGAAGTGGACAGCCCCAGCATTTT
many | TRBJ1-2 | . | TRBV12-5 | CASGLVQRPADRRYGYTF | TGTGCTAGTGGTTTGGTACAGCGCCCCGCCGACCGCCGCTATGGCTACACCTTC
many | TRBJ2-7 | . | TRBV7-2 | CASSRQGLLEQYF | TGTGCCAGCAGCCGACAGGGACTACTCGAGCAGTACTTC
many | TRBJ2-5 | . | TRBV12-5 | CASGSKQGEGETQYF | TGTGCTAGTGGTTCAAAACAGGGGGAGGGAGAGACCCAGTACTTC
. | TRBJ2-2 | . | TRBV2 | CASSEALDTGELFF | TGTGCCAGCAGTGAAGCGCTTGACACCGGGGAGCTGTTTTTT